The T cell receptor beta chain described here comes from a study of T cells in Graves' hyperthyroidism and ophthalmopathy. Overall study findings and caveats: Most expanded thyroid clonotypes above 0.001 recurred in blood. Ophthalmopathy stood apart from stable hyperthyroidism in a 13 V-J model.

Amplification of TCR beta CDR3 regions was performed using RNA transcripts as template. The TCR CDR3 first-round RT-PCR relied on the HTBI primer set. TCRdb called the multiplex PCR reads again in MiXCR, with one record for every CDR3 protein. The sample holds about 570,000 distinct CDR3 sequences, 46% seen once. This clonotype was detected many times. Its antigen is currently unknown. This TCR was recovered from an adult woman with Graves' disease, either hyperthyroidism or ophthalmopathy (not recorded which). Sequencing was done on a sample of peripheral blood or thyroid tissue (not recorded which).

Written as DNA, the CDR3 is TGTGCCAACAGGCCAGGGAACACTGAAGCTTTCTTT. Translation: CANRPGNTEAFF. The V and J genes are TRBV28 and TRBJ1-1, with D possibly being TRBD1 (5 bases). V gave up 10 bases and J gave up 1 base, with 10 bases separating them. There are 12 residues in the CDR3. From germline, CDR1 is MDHEN and CDR2 SYDVKM.